One and the same sample provided the 18 T cell receptor beta chains below, sequenced in a study of radiotherapy plus CTLA-4 blockade in lung cancer. TCRdb keeps only in-frame clones here, not all; method: immunoSEQ multiplex PCR. The sample lists 70,000 to 90,000 clones; approximately 78% were seen once. Material: peripheral blood, obtained from a patient treated with radiotherapy plus ipilimumab. The receptors come from a human donor with non-small cell lung cancer who had a complete response to radiotherapy plus ipilimumab.

The rearrangement links TRBV7-2 to TRBJ2-5; D unresolved. V lost 5 bases to trimming and J lost 3 bases, with 13 bases between them. Germline V gives CDR1 SGHTA, CDR2 FQGNSA. The CDR3 contains 14 residues. CDR3 sequence: CASSPYGVEETQYF. For the CDR3, the DNA is TGTGCCAGCAGCCCCTACGGCGTGGAAGAGACCCAGTACTTC.

The chain employs TRBV30 and TRBJ1-1; D gene uncertain. The CDR3 covers 13 residues. V lost 0 bases and J lost 2, with 7 bases in between. Germline loops: CDR1 GTSNPN, CDR2 SVGIG (reference sequence). The CDR3 sequence is CAWSVQGNTEAFF. The CDR3, as DNA: TGTGCCTGGAGTGTCCAAGGCAACACTGAAGCTTTCTTT.

In this sample, this clone turned up a few times. A read error may account for a junction end that differs from germline. This chain links TRBV9 with TRBJ1-1; TRBD1 might be the D (5 bases). Germline V lookup: CDR1 SGDLS, CDR2 YYNGEE. This CDR3 is 12 amino acids long. CDR3 amino acids: CASSSERLGHIF. In DNA, the CDR3 is TGTGCCAGCAGCTCAGAACGTCTGGGGCATATCTTT.

This clone was seen a handful of times. The chain uses TRBV18 and TRBJ1-3; D is perhaps TRBD1 (6 bases). This CDR3 comprises 13 residues. Trimming removed 5 bases from V and 4 bases from J, with 9 bases in between. The germline V gene has CDR1 KGHSH and CDR2 LQKENI. The CDR3 protein is CASSADRGNTIYF. As DNA, the CDR3 is TGTGCCAGCTCAGCGGACAGAGGAAACACCATATATTTT.

This clone occurred once. This rearrangement joins TRBV7-2 to TRBJ2-1; TRBD2 is a possible D gene (6 bases). Germline V gene lookup returns CDR1 SGHTA and CDR2 FQGNSA. The CDR3 sequence is 13 residues long. The V gene lost 8 bases and the J gene lost 6 bases, with 14 bases spanning the gap. CDR3 nucleotides: TGTGCCAGCGGGGGGACTCGAGGCAATGAGCAGTTCTTC. Protein: CASGGTRGNEQFF.

The J gene is TRBJ2-1, the V gene TRBV7-6; D is unclear. V shed 6 bases and J shed 10 bases, with 13 bases lying between them. The CDR3 spans 12 residues. Germline V gene data show CDR1 as SGHVS and CDR2 as FNYEAQ. CDR3 coding DNA: TGTGCCAGCAGTCTGGGTCCTTCCGAGCAGTTCTTC. Translating gives CASSLGPSEQFF.

This clone was detected only a few times. This sequence joins TRBV7-9 and TRBJ2-1; 9 nucleotides match TRBD2. CDR3 length equals 17 residues. The V and J ends lost 4 bases and 5 bases, in that order; junction bases with no gene match: 12. The V gene's germline CDR1 is SEHNR and CDR2 FQNEAQ (reference sequence). Here the CDR3 DNA reads TGTGCCAGCAGCTCCCGCGATCACTTAGCGGGAGACAATGAGCAGTTCTTC. This codes for CASSSRDHLAGDNEQFF.

J is TRBJ2-7 and V is TRBV11-2; TRBD1 matches at 7 bases. CDR3 size: 15 residues. Germline V gives CDR1 SGHAT, CDR2 FQNNGV. Germline trimming cut 0 bases from V and 0 bases from J; bases unmatched to any gene: 2. In DNA, the CDR3 is TGTGCCAGCAGCTTAGAGACAGGGAGCTCCTACGAGCAGTACTTC. This gives the protein CASSLETGSSYEQYF.

This chain links TRBV10-1 with TRBJ1-2, with a tentative D call TRBD1 (6 bases). This CDR3 is 19 amino acids long. V lost 11 bases, J lost 4 bases, and 35 bases lay in between. CDR1 and CDR2 from the germline V gene are WNHNN and SYGVQD (reference sequence). As DNA, the CDR3 is TGCGCCTCTCTTACCCACGGTGAGGGGGGCCAAGGCCAGACCTATGGCTACACCTTC. Amino acid sequence: CASLTHGEGGQGQTYGYTF.

This rearrangement joins TRBV2 to TRBJ2-1, with 11 bases matching TRBD2. From germline, CDR1 is SNHLY and CDR2 FYNNEI. The CDR3 contains 14 residues. V lost 6 bases, J lost 13 bases, and 11 bases stayed unmatched. This CDR3 is CASRGGTSGQNQFF. DNA for the CDR3: TGTGCCAGCAGGGGGGGGACTAGCGGACAGAATCAGTTCTTC.

This chain uses TRBV2 with TRBJ1-3; 8 nucleotides match TRBD1. CDR3 length equals 15 residues. CDR1 and CDR2 (germline): SNHLY, FYNNEI. The V segment lost 7 bases and the J segment 0 bases; nucleotides outside the gene matches: 5. The DNA for the CDR3 is TGTGCCAGCACCGGACAGGGATTCTCTGGAAACACCATATATTTT. Residues: CASTGQGFSGNTIYF.

This chain joins TRBV10-3 and TRBJ1-5, with D possibly matching TRBD1 (6 bases). Trimming cost V 4 bases and J 6 bases, with 16 bases left between them. In germline, CDR1 is ENHRY, CDR2 SYGVKD. The CDR3 is made up of 15 amino acids. The CDR3 sequence: CAISAEGGEGQPQHF. For the CDR3, the DNA is TGTGCCATCAGTGCTGAGGGGGGCGAGGGTCAGCCCCAGCATTTT.

CDR3 loop: CASSSGEIYNSPLHF. The CDR3 coding sequence is TGCGCCAGCAGCTCGGGGGAAATCTATAATTCACCCCTCCACTTT. The V and J genes are TRBV5-1 and TRBJ1-6; D may be TRBD1 (5 bases). This CDR3 is built from 15 residues. With 3 bases removed from V and 3 bases from J, the gap between germline ends came to 10 bases. Germline V gene sequence: CDR1 SGHRS, CDR2 YFSETQ. The variable domain in full, with the rest retrieved from reference TRBV5-1 and TRBJ1-6, is KAGVTQTPRYLIKTRGQQVTLSCSPISGHRSVSWYQQTPGQGLQFLFEYFSETQRNKGNFPGRFSGRQFSNSRSEMNVSTLELGDSALYLCASSSGEIYNSPLHFGNGTRLTVT.

This chain joins TRBV7-2 and TRBJ2-7; 8 positions agree with TRBD1. The CDR3 totals 15 residues. The V gene's germline CDR1 is SGHTA and CDR2 FQGNSA. Trimming cost V 1 base and J 6 bases; bases outside gene matches: 8. Here the CDR3 DNA reads TGTGCCAGCAGCTTAGGGACAGGGAAAACACTCGAGCAGTACTTC. Residues: CASSLGTGKTLEQYF. Filled out from reference TRBV7-2 and TRBJ2-7, the complete variable domain reads GAGVSQSPSNKVTEKGKDVELRCDPISGHTALYWYRQSLGQGLEFLIYFQGNSAPDKSGLPSDRFSAERTGGSVSTLTIQRTQQEDSAVYLCASSLGTGKTLEQYFGPGTRLTVT.

This chain links TRBV29-1 with TRBJ2-5, with D perhaps TRBD1 (6 bases). The CDR3 is 12 residues long. Germline V CDR1 and CDR2: SQVTM, ANQGSEA. V was clipped by 4 bases and J by 1 base, with 7 bases between them. The CDR3 DNA reads as TGCAGCGTTGGGACAGTCCAAGAGACCCAGTACTTC. Its protein is CSVGTVQETQYF.

The CDR3 sequence: CASSYSRQGLYGYTF. Here the CDR3 DNA reads TGTGCCAGCAGTTACTCAAGACAGGGCCTCTATGGCTACACCTTC. The chain links TRBV6-6 to TRBJ1-2; 7 bases map to TRBD1. This CDR3 is 15 amino acids long. CDR1 MNHNY and CDR2 SVGAGI come from the germline V gene (reference sequence). Unmatched junction bases numbered 5, after V lost 0 bases and J lost 4 bases.

The J gene is TRBJ1-2, the V gene TRBV11-2, with 7 positions matching TRBD1. The CDR3 loop spans 17 amino acids. The germline V gene encodes CDR1 SGHAT and CDR2 FQNNGV. The J segment lost 4 bases and the V segment lost 2 bases, leaving 13 bases of the junction unmatched. CDR3 sequence: CASSLIKGAKGSYGYTF. The CDR3 DNA reads TGTGCCAGCAGCTTAATAAAGGGGGCGAAGGGTAGCTATGGCTACACCTTC.

This clone was seen only a few times. The V and J genes are TRBV14 and TRBJ2-7; D is possibly TRBD1 or TRBD2 (7 bases each). With 5 bases removed from V and 4 bases from J, the gap between germline ends came to 21 bases. There are 16 residues in the CDR3. Germline V gives CDR1 SGHDN, CDR2 FVKESK. The CDR3 sequence: CASSAGGGRGTYEQYF. CDR3 coding DNA: TGTGCCAGCAGCGCTGGCGGGGGCAGGGGGACTTACGAGCAGTACTTC.